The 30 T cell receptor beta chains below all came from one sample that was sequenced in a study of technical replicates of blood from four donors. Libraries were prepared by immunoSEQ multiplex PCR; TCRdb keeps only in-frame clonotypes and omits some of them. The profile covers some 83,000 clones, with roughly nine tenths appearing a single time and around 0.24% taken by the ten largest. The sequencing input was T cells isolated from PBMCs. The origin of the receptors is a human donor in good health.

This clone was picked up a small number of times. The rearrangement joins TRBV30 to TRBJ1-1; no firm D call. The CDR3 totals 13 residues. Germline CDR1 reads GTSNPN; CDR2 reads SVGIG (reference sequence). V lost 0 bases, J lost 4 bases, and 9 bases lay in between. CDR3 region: CAWSVSGFTEAFF. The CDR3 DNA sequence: TGTGCCTGGAGTGTCTCGGGTTTCACTGAAGCTTTCTTT.

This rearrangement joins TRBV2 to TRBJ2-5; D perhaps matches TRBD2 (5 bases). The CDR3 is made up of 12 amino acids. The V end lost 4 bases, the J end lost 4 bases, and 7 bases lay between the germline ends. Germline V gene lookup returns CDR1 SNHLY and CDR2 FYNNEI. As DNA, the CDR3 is TGTGCCAGCAGTGTAGGGAGAGAGACCCAGTACTTC. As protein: CASSVGRETQYF.

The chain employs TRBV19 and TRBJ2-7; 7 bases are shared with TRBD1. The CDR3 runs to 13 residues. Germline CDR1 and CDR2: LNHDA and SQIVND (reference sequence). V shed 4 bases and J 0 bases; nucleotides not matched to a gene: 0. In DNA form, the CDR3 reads TGTGCCAGTAGTACAGGGGGCTCCTACGAGCAGTACTTC. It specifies CASSTGGSYEQYF.

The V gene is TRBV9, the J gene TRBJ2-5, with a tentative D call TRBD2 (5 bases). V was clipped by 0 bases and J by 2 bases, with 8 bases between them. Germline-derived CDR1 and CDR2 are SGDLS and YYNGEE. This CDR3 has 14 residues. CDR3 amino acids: CASSVAAEQETQYF. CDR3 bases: TGTGCCAGCAGCGTAGCAGCGGAGCAAGAGACCCAGTACTTC.

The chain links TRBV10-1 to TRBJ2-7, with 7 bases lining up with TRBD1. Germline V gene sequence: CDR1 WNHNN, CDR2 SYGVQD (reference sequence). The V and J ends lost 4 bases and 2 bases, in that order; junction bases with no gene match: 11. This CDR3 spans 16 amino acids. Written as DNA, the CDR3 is TGCGCCAGCAGTGGCGCGCAGGCGACAGGGCCCTACGAGCAGTACTTC. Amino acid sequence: CASSGAQATGPYEQYF.

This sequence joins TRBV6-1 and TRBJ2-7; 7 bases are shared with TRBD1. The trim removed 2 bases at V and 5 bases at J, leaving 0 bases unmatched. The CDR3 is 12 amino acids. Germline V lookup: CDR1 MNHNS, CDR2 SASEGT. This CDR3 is CASSEQGDEQYF. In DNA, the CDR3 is TGTGCCAGCAGTGAACAGGGGGACGAGCAGTACTTC.

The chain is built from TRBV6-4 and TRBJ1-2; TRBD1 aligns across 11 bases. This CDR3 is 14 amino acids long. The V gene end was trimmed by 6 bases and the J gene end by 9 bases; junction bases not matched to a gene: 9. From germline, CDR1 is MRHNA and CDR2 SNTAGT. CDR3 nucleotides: TGTGCCAGCAGGGAATGGACAGGGGGCGGCAGCTACACCTTC. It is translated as CASREWTGGGSYTF.

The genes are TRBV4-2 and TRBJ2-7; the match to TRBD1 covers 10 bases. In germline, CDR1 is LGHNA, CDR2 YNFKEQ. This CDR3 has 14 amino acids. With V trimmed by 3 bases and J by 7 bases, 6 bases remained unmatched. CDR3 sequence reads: CASSQLGQGGEQYF. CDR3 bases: TGTGCCAGCAGCCAGCTTGGACAGGGGGGAGAGCAGTACTTC.

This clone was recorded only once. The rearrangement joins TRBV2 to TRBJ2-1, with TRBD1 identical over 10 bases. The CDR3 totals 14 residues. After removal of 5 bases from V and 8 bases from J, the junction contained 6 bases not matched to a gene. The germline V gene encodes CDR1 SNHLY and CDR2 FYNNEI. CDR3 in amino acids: CASSWTGGVDEQFF. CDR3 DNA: TGTGCCAGCAGTTGGACAGGGGGGGTGGATGAGCAGTTCTTC.

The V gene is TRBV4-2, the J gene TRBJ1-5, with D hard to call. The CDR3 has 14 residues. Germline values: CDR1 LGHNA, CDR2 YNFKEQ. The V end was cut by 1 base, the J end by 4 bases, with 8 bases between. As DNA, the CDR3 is TGTGCCAGCAGCCAAGTAGGCAGGAATCAGCCCCAGCATTTT. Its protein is CASSQVGRNQPQHF.

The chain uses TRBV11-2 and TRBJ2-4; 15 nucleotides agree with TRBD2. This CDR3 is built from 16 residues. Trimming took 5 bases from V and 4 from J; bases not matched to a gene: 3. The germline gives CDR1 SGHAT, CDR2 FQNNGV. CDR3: CASSGLAGGRKNIQYF. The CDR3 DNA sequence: TGTGCCAGCAGCGGACTAGCGGGGGGGCGAAAAAACATTCAGTACTTC.

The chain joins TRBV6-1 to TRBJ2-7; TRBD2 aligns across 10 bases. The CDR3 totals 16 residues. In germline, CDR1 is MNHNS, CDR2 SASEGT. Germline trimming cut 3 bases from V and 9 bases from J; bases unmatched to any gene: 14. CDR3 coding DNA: TGTGCCAGCAGTGAGTTTGGGACCGGGACTAGCGTGCGGCAGTACTTC. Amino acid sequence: CASSEFGTGTSVRQYF.

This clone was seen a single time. CDR3 DNA: TGTGCCAGCAGCCAAGACTCGGAGACCCAGTACTTC. Its protein is CASSQDSETQYF. The chain couples TRBV4-2 to TRBJ2-5, with D unresolved. The V and J ends lost 0 bases and 5 bases respectively, with 4 bases between them. This CDR3 comprises 12 residues. Germline CDR1 is LGHNA and CDR2 is YNFKEQ.

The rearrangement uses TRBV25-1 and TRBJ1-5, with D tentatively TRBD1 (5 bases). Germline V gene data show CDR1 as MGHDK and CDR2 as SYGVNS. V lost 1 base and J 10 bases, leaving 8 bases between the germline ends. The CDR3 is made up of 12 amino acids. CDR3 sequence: CASSELGQPQHF. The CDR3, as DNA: TGTGCCAGCAGTGAATTGGGGCAACCCCAGCATTTT.

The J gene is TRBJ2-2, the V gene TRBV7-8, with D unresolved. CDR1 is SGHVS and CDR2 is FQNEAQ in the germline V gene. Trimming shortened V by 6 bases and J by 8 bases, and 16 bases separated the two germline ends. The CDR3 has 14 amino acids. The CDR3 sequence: CASRAYEATGELFF. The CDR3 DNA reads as TGTGCCAGCAGAGCTTATGAAGCGACGGGGGAGCTGTTTTTT.

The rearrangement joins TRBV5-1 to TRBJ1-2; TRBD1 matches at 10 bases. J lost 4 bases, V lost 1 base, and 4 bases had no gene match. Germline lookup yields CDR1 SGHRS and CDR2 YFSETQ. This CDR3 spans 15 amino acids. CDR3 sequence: CASSLRDRGSYGYTF. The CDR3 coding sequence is TGCGCCAGCAGCTTGCGGGACAGGGGAAGCTATGGCTACACCTTC.

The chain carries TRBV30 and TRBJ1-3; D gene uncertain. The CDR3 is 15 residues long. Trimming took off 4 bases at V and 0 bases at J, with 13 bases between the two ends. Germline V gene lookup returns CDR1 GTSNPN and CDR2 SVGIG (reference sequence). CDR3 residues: CAWNPNRGSGNTIYF. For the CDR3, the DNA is TGTGCCTGGAATCCCAACCGGGGCTCTGGAAACACCATATATTTT.

CDR3 sequence: CASSETRLAKNIQYF. Written as DNA, the CDR3 is TGCGCCAGCAGTGAGACAAGACTAGCCAAAAACATTCAGTACTTC. The chain combines TRBV10-1 with TRBJ2-4; D is ambiguous. V dropped 2 bases and J dropped 0 bases, with 8 bases sitting between them. Germline lookup yields CDR1 WNHNN and CDR2 SYGVQD (reference sequence). The CDR3 runs 15 residues.

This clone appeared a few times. The CDR3 DNA follows: TGTGCCAGCAGTTTGCGGGGAAGGTATGGCTACACCTTC. It specifies CASSLRGRYGYTF. The chain combines TRBV27 with TRBJ1-2; D gene ambiguous. The germline CDR1 and CDR2 sequences are MNHEY and SMNVEV (reference sequence). The CDR3 runs 13 residues. Trimming left V 3 bases short and J 5 bases short, with 10 bases between.

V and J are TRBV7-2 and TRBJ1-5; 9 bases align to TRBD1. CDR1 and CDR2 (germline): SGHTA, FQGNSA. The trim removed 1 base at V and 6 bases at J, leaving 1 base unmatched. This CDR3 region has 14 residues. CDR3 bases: TGTGCCAGCAGCTTAGGACAGGGGGGTCAGCCCCAGCATTTT. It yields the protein CASSLGQGGQPQHF.

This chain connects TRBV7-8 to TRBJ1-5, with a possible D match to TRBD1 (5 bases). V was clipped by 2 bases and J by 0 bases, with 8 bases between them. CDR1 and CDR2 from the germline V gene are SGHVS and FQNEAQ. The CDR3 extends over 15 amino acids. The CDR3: CASSLWGDSNQPQHF. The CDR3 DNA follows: TGTGCCAGCAGCTTATGGGGGGATAGCAATCAGCCCCAGCATTTT.

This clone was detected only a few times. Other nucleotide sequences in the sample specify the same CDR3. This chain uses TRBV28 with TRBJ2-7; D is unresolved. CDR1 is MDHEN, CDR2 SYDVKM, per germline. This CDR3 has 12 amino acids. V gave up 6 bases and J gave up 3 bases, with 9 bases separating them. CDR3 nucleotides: TGTGCCAGCAGAACTGGCGGCTACGAGCAGTACTTC. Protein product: CASRTGGYEQYF.

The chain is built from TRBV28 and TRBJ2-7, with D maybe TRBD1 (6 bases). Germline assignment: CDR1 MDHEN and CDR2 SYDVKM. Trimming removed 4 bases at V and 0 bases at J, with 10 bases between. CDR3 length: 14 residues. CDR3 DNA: TGTGCCAGCAGTTCCCCACAGGGCTCCTACGAGCAGTACTTC. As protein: CASSSPQGSYEQYF.

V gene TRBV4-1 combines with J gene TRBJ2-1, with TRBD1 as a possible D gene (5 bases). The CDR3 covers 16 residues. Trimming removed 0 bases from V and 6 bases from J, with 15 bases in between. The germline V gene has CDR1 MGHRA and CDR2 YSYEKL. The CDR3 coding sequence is TGCGCCAGCAGCCAAGATATCAGGGTTGTAGGCAATGAGCAGTTCTTC. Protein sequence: CASSQDIRVVGNEQFF.

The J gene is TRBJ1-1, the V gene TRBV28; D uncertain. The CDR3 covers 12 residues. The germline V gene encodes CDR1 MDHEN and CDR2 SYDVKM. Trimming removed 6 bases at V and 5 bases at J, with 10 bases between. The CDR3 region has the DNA TGTGCCAGCAGGCTTCAGGCGACTGAAGCTTTCTTT. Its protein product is CASRLQATEAFF.

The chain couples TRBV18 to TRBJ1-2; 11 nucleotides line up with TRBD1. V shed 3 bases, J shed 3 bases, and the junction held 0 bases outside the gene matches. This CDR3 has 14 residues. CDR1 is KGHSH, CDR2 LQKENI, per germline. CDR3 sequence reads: CASSPGQGDYGYTF. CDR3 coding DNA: TGTGCCAGCTCACCGGGACAGGGGGACTATGGCTACACCTTC.

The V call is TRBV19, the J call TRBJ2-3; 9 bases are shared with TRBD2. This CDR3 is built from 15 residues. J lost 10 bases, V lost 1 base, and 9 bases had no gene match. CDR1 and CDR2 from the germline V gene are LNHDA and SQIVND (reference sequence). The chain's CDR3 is CASSIGGGGAVPQYF. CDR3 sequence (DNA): TGTGCCAGTAGTATAGGAGGCGGGGGGGCGGTCCCGCAGTATTTT.

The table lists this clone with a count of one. CDR3 nucleotide sequence: TGTGCCAGCAGCATCCTCCGGGACAGCTCCTACGAGCAGTACTTC. It codes for CASSILRDSSYEQYF. This chain connects TRBV7-2 to TRBJ2-7, with 7 nucleotides matching TRBD1. Germline V lookup: CDR1 SGHTA, CDR2 FQGNSA. J lost 0 bases, V lost 5 bases, and 7 bases had no gene match. This CDR3 contains 15 residues.

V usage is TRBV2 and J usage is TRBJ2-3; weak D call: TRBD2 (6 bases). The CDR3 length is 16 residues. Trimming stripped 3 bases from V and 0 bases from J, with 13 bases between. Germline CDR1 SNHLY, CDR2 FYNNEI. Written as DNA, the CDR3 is TGTGCCAGCAGTGATCGAGGACTACCTAGCACAGATACGCAGTATTTT. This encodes CASSDRGLPSTDTQYF.

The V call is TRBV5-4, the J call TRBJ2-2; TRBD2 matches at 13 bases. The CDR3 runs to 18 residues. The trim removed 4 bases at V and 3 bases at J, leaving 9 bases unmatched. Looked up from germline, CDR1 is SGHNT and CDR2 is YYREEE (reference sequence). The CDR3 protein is CASSRGLAGSGDTGELFF. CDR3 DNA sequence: TGTGCCAGCAGCAGGGGACTAGCGGGAAGCGGAGACACCGGGGAGCTGTTTTTT.